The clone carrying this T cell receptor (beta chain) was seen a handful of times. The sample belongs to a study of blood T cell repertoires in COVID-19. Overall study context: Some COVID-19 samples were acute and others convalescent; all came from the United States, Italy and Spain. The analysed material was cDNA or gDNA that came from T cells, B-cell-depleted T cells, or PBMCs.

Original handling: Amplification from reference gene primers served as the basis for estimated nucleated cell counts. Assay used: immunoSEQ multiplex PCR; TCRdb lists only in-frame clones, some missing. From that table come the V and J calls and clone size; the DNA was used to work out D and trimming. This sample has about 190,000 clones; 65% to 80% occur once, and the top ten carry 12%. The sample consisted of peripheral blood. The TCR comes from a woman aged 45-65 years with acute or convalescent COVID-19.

CDR3 coding DNA: TGCGCCAGCAGCCAAGATCGGGGGGGAAGCTATGGCTACACCTTC. Translating it yields CASSQDRGGSYGYTF. V and J are TRBV4-3 and TRBJ1-2; TRBD1 is a possible D gene (5 bases). The CDR3 is 15 residues long. The V end was cut by 0 bases, the J end by 4 bases, with 12 bases between. Germline V CDR1 and CDR2: LGHNA, YSLEER.